Detailed here is one TCR beta chain. Antigen: not known. A quantitative 5'-RACE method, one with molecular barcodes, was used to make TCR beta libraries. TCRdb used MiXCR to reprocess the 5' RACE reads, holding one entry per CDR3 protein. The table includes roughly 240,000 distinct CDR3 sequences, approximately 8.4% detected once. These data belong to a study of CD8 T cells in ankylosing spondylitis. Germline V gene data show CDR1 as MRHNA and CDR2 as SNTAGT. Trimming at V came to 1 base and at J to 2 bases, leaving 5 bases not matched to a gene. CDR3 size: 16 residues. Study-wide findings and caveats: Some motif variants were previously reported in reactive arthritis synovial fluid and blood. There was reportedly significant enrichment of clones that were disease-linked in matched ankylosing spondylitis synovial fluid. Those disease-linked clones were CD8+; they were also relatively rare in peripheral blood.

This chain joins TRBV6-4 and TRBJ2-1, with 7 bases aligning to TRBD2. Sequencing input: blood, either unsorted or a sorted T cell fraction (not recorded which). The TCR comes from a female donor with ankylosing spondylitis or in good health (not recorded which). The CDR3 DNA reads as TGTGCCAGCAGTGACTGGGCTAGCGGAGCCTACAATGAGCAGTTCTTC. Translation: CASSDWASGAYNEQFF.